This T cell receptor (beta chain) comes out of a study of molecular identifiers for immune sequencing clone quantification (dated by TCRdb to the late 2010s). In terms of the full investigation: For a replicate experiment, RNA from roughly 21,000 or 96,000 naive CD8 T cells was divided into five aliquots, and four of the five aliquots were sequenced. The study was a methods study using CD8 T cells to benchmark molecular-identifier clustering-based TCR repertoire sequencing (MIDCIRS) and TCR RNA copy counting. Here is what the overall study found, with its caveats: Spiked-in Jurkat TCR RNA equal to a single cell's worth was reported to be detectable even within one million naive CD8 T cells. Identical TCR molecules sharing a barcode could cause highly expanded clone sizes to be underestimated. Modeling estimated about three recovered TCR RNA copies per cell, compared with roughly 10 by digital PCR, which implies around 33% capture efficiency. Naive libraries contained spiked-in Jurkat TCR RNA (around ten copies' worth), which is not part of the donor repertoire. When barcode sub-clustering was left out, chimeric consensus sequences inflated TCR diversity, with chimeras reaching as high as 47%. Clones above 20 RNA copies held over 99% of molecules in CMV-specific effector cells but under 1% in naive cells.

Library construction relied on PCR. The sequencer listed for this sample is Illumina HiSeq 4000. Bulk TCR libraries were made following a previously described method, with the TCR primers given in Table S5. The Qiagen AllPrep DNA/RNA kit was used to purify total RNA. Reads from multiple sequencing runs of the same library were pooled before analysis. In the source study's methods: Only reads with exact TCR constant sequence were kept, trimmed to 150 nt, and grouped by their 12-nt molecular barcodes. Reads inside each barcode group were sub-clustered using a 15% Levenshtein threshold, and a quality-weighted consensus sequence was constructed for each RNA molecule. Non-functional sequences were removed, as were lower-count sequences one edit away from another. On the basis of fitting two negative binomial distributions, barcode sub-clusters with fewer than 20% of the maximum read count were discarded. In TCRdb, the public reads were trimmed at Q25 with fastp and aligned with MiXCR, with productive beta chains retained. One record per CDR3 amino acid sequence lists the most common genes and DNA. The V and J calls and clone size come from TCRdb's table, not from the authors' own analysis. In this sample the table shows about half a million distinct CDR3 sequences, 20% to 25% of which occur a single time. Of the sample, approximately 0.8% is held by the ten largest clones.

This clonotype was recorded a few times. It has no known antigen specificity. No base qualities exist here, and no much larger clone lies one base off it. Germline trimming amounts to 7 bases on V and 5 bases on J, with 10 as the count of junction bases outside the gene matches. The CDR3 starts with the cysteine, ends with the phenylalanine, and has 14 residues. Just CDR3 DNA is preserved here, 42 bases in frame from base 1. Naive CD8 T cell libraries were made from 20,000 to 1,000,000 sorted cells using 10%, 30% or 50% of purified RNA. On a BD FACSAria II, naive CD8 T cells were FACS-sorted as CD8+CD4-CCR7+CD45RA+ and collected into RLT Plus buffer. Detection sensitivity was tested by spiking Jurkat RNA equal to roughly ten TCR copies' worth into samples containing roughly 19,000-1,000,000 naive CD8 T cells. CD8 T cells were enriched with RosetteSep CD8+ T Cell Enrichment Cocktail and Ficoll-Paque, followed by ACK red cell lysis.

This TCR derives from a human donor in good health. Some libraries in this study had Jurkat cell RNA spiked in. Input material: naive CD8+ T cells from blood, with Jurkat cell RNA spiked in. The cell subset or site label, as the study defines it: FACS-sorted CD8+CD4-CCR7+CD45RA+ naive T cells. This chain is built from TRBV12-3 or TRBV12-4 and TRBJ2-5; 7 central nucleotides agree with TRBD2. The nucleotide sequence reads TGTGCCAGCACACTAACCCGGCGGGGGGAGACCCAGTACTTC. This sequence encodes CASTLTRRGETQYF.